The clone carrying this T cell receptor (beta chain) was seen repeatedly, ten times or more. The antigen remains undetermined. Trimming stripped 4 bases from V and 4 bases from J, with 26 bases between. Per germline, CDR1 SGHTA and CDR2 FQGNSA. The CDR3 runs to 18 residues. TCRdb reanalysed the reads using MiXCR and keeps one entry per CDR3 protein. Of some 320,000 distinct CDR3 sequences listed, approximately 32% are singletons. These data originate in a study of T cell repertoires in cytomegalovirus infection. Study-level results: There were carriers of CMV plus the relevant HLA, and cumulative public TCR beta family frequency identified them.

Sequencing used cultured PBMCs, obtained from culture after CMV antigen stimulation. The TCR was taken from a human donor in good health (CMV status not recorded). Some clones in this sample may be carry-over from other donors' samples. This chain joins TRBV7-2 and TRBJ2-7; the D gene is possibly TRBD1 (5 bases). CDR3 in amino acids: CASSSRGPSGSIAYEQYF. The CDR3 region has the DNA TGTGCCAGCAGCTCTAGGGGCCCCTCGGGCTCTATAGCTTACGAGCAGTACTTC.